These 6 T cell receptor beta chains share one sample of origin, sequenced in a study of neurological immune-mediated disorders. From the 5' RACE reads, TCRdb called clonotypes with MiXCR, one entry per CDR3 protein. The table has about 50,000 distinct CDR3 sequences, about 3.7% seen once. The sequenced sample was PBMCs. Every receptor here comes from a man aged 35 to 55 with multiple sclerosis.

This clonotype was counted at least ten times. The V gene is TRBV7-9, the J gene TRBJ2-1, with 8 bases aligning to TRBD2. J gave up 0 bases and V 0 bases, and 4 bases lay outside the gene matches. CDR1 and CDR2 from the germline V gene are SEHNR and FQNEAQ (reference sequence). The CDR3 covers 17 residues. CDR3 protein: CASSLALAGGSYNEQFF. In DNA form, the CDR3 reads TGTGCCAGCAGCTTAGCGCTGGCGGGGGGCTCCTACAATGAGCAGTTCTTC.

In its sample, this clonotype was seen many times. J is TRBJ2-7 and V is TRBV12-3 or TRBV12-4; D gene ambiguous. The CDR3 has 11 amino acids. V was trimmed by 3 bases and J by 6 bases, leaving 6 bases between them. The CDR3 DNA reads TGTGCCAGCAGTTTTGGGCCCGAGCAGTACTTC. Translation: CASSFGPEQYF.

Ten or more counts support this clonotype. The V and J genes are TRBV6-4 and TRBJ2-3, with 9 positions matching TRBD2. Trimming removed 5 bases from V and 1 base from J; junction bases left unmatched: 1. The CDR3 covers 14 residues. CDR1 is MRHNA and CDR2 is SNTAGT in the germline V gene. CDR3 residues: CASSPSGGTDTQYF. The DNA of the CDR3 is TGTGCCAGCAGTCCTAGCGGGGGCACAGATACGCAGTATTTT.

This clonotype was detected many times. The genes are TRBV3-1 and TRBJ2-3; the D is unclear. Germline values: CDR1 LGHDT, CDR2 YNNKEL (reference sequence). This CDR3 comprises 12 residues. Trimming cost V 1 base and J 6 bases, with 5 bases left between them. In DNA, the CDR3 is TGTGCCAGCAGCCAAGTGTCCGATACGCAGTATTTT. Its translation is CASSQVSDTQYF.

This clonotype was counted at least ten times. J is TRBJ1-1 and V is TRBV20-1; D call uncertain. CDR3 size: 14 residues. With 0 bases removed from V and 4 bases from J, the gap between germline ends came to 12 bases. Germline loops: CDR1 DFQATT, CDR2 SNEGSKA (reference sequence). The CDR3 region has the DNA TGCAGTGCTAGAGATCCTTTCGGGGTCACTGAAGCTTTCTTT. Translation gives CSARDPFGVTEAFF.

This clonotype appeared many times. This chain uses TRBV14 with TRBJ2-1; TRBD2 matches at 15 bases. In germline, CDR1 is SGHDN, CDR2 FVKESK. CDR3 length equals 16 residues. V dropped 3 bases and J dropped 8; count of bases not matched to a gene: 5. CDR3 sequence (DNA): TGTGCCAGCAGCCAGGGGACTAGCGGGGGGCTCGATGAGCAGTTCTTC. This codes for CASSQGTSGGLDEQFF. Filled out from reference TRBV14 and TRBJ2-1, the complete variable domain reads EAGVTQFPSHSVIEKGQTVTLRCDPISGHDNLYWYRRVMGKEIKFLLHFVKESKQDESGMPNNRFLAERTGGTYSTLKVQPAELEDSGVYFCASSQGTSGGLDEQFFGPGTRLTVL.